The entry that follows covers one TCR beta chain sequence. Antigen specificity is unknown. The sample comes from a study of cytomegalovirus exposure and HLA in healthy donors. Study-wide results and caveats: In a later analysis, a missense DCLRE1C variant was linked to TCR beta V- and J-gene trimming.

This CDR3 spans 16 amino acids. Trimming took 3 bases from V and 8 from J; bases not matched to a gene: 12. In germline, CDR1 is LNHDA, CDR2 SQIVND (reference sequence). 13 Jbeta primers and 60 Vbeta primers were used for the PCR. TCRdb's table, derived via immunoSEQ multiplex PCR, lists solely in-frame clones and lacks some. Of over 150,000 clones in the sample, approximately 80% were seen once. The TCR comes from a male donor in good health and CMV-seronegative. Sequenced input: PBMCs. The rearrangement links TRBV19 to TRBJ1-4, with 7 nucleotides matching TRBD1. DNA of the CDR3: TGTGCCAGTAGTATGGGGGTCGGGACAGTAGGAGAAAAACTGTTTTTT. It codes for CASSMGVGTVGEKLFF.